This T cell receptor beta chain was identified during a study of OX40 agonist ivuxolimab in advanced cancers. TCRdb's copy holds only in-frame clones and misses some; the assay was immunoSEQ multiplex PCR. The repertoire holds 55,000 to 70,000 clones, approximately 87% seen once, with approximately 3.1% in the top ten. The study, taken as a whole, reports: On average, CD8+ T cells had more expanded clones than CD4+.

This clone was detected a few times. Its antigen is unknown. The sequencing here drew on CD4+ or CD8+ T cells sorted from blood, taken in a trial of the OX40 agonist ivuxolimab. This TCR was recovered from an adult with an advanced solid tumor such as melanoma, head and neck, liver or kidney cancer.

The CDR3 DNA is TGTGCCAGCAGTGACGGAGGCCTAGCGGGGGGTTCAGATACGCAGTATTTT. It translates to CASSDGGLAGGSDTQYF. The chain combines TRBV6-4 with TRBJ2-3, with 11 bases matching TRBD2. The CDR3 loop spans 17 amino acids. The V gene's germline CDR1 is MRHNA and CDR2 SNTAGT. J was trimmed by 4 bases and V by 2 bases; bases with no gene match: 8.